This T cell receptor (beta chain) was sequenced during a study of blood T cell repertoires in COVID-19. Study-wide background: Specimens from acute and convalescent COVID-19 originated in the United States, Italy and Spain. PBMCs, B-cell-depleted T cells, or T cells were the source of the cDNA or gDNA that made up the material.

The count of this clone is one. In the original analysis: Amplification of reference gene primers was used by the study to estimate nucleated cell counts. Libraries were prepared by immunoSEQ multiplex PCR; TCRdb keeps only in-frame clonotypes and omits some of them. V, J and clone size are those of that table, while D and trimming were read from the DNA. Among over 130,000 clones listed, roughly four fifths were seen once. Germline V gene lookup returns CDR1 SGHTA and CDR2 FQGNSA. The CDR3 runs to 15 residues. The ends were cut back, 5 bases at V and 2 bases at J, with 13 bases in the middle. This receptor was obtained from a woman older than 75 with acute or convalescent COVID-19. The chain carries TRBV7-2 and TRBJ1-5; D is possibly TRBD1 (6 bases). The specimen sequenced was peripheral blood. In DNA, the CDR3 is TGTGCCAGCAGCCCAGGGGCGTTACGCAATCAGCCCCAGCATTTT. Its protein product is CASSPGALRNQPQHF.